A selection of T cell receptor beta chains follows, all from one sample in a study of identical twins. TCRdb called the 5' RACE reads again in MiXCR, with one record for every CDR3 protein. The table lists 420,000 or so distinct CDR3 sequences, less than 20% of them singletons. Material: naive T cells sorted from blood. These receptors all stem from a man aged 45-60 years in good health. CDR3s include the opening cysteine and the closing phenylalanine or tryptophan. D genes are given only for firm matches. Part of the rows lack a size; the others show once, few, many or a class for expanded clones.

>TRBV10-3|TRBJ2-2|.|.
TGTGCCATCAATAGACCCCAGGACGCCGGGGAGCTGTTTTTT
CAINRPQDAGELFF
>TRBV28|TRBJ2-2|TRBD2|many
TGTGCCAGCAGTTTTGAGCGGGAGAACACCGGGGAGCTGTTTTTT
CASSFERENTGELFF
>TRBV14|TRBJ2-2|.|many
TGTGCCAGCAGCCAAGGGGTTTCCCCGAACACCGGGGAGCTGTTTTTT
CASSQGVSPNTGELFF
>TRBV5-5|TRBJ2-7|.|few
TGTGCCAGCAGCTTGACAGGGCGTGAGTTCGAGCAGTACTTC
CASSLTGREFEQYF
>TRBV11-2|TRBJ2-7|.|few
TGTGCCAGCAGCTTAGTCGGGGCGGGCTACGAGCAGTACTTC
CASSLVGAGYEQYF
>TRBV12-3/TRBV12-4|TRBJ2-3|.|many
TGTGCCAGCAGTTTAAGGCAGGATAGCACAGATACGCAGTATTTT
CASSLRQDSTDTQYF
>TRBV16|TRBJ2-1|TRBD1|once
TGTGCCAGCAGCCAGCGGACCGGGACAGGGTTCGCCAATGAGCAGTTCTTC
CASSQRTGTGFANEQFF
>TRBV12-3/TRBV12-4|TRBJ2-1|TRBD2|.
TGTGCCAGCAGTGTAAGGACTAGCGGGAGATGGCCGTTCTTC
CASSVRTSGRWPFF
>TRBV10-1|TRBJ2-1|.|few
TGCGCCAGCAGTGAGTGGGGGGTATCCTACAATGAGCAGTTCTTC
CASSEWGVSYNEQFF
>TRBV9|TRBJ2-1|.|many
TGTGCCAGCAGCCTTATAGGGGGGCCGTGGGGGGATGAGCAGTTCTTC
CASSLIGGPWGDEQFF
>TRBV14|TRBJ2-1|.|.
TGTGCCAGCAGCCTACAGGGAACTAGGTACAATGAGCAGTTCTTC
CASSLQGTRYNEQFF
>TRBV6-1|TRBJ2-4|TRBD1|few
TGTGCCAGCACCGTCGACAGGGGGGGCAACATTCAGTACTTC
CASTVDRGGNIQYF
>TRBV6-1|TRBJ2-1|TRBD2|.
TGTGCCAGCAGTGTTGGGCTAGCGGTCAAGGGCGGGCAGTTCTTC
CASSVGLAVKGGQFF
>TRBV7-6|TRBJ2-1|.|few
TGTGCCAGCAGCCGCAGGGAAAATACCTACAATGAGCAGTTCTTC
CASSRRENTYNEQFF
>TRBV5-5|TRBJ2-1|.|many
TGTGCCAGCAGCTTAGACGGGAGTGTCTCCTACAATGAGCAGTTCTTC
CASSLDGSVSYNEQFF
>TRBV27|TRBJ2-7|TRBD2|few
TGTGCCAGCAGCGTTGCCGGGACTACCTTCTCCTACGAGCAGTACTTC
CASSVAGTTFSYEQYF
>TRBV9|TRBJ2-1|.|.
TGTGCCAGCACCCCCCTGGGGGGCAATGAGCAGTTCTTC
CASTPLGGNEQFF
>TRBV10-3|TRBJ2-5|TRBD1|few
TGTGCCATCAGCCGGGACAGGGCTACGGAGACCCAGTACTTC
CAISRDRATETQYF
>TRBV5-1|TRBJ2-5|.|.
TGCGCCAGCAGCTTTGAGGACACCTCGCGGGAGACCCAGTACTTC
CASSFEDTSRETQYF
>TRBV7-8|TRBJ2-7|.|.
TGTGCCAGCAGCTTAGCCGCCTTAGGGGGAGCTGGCTACGAGCAGTACTTC
CASSLAALGGAGYEQYF
>TRBV11-1|TRBJ2-5|.|.
TGTGCCAGCAGCCGGAGCCCCCGGGGGGAGACCCAGTACTTC
CASSRSPRGETQYF
>TRBV6-1|TRBJ1-3|.|.
TGTGCCAGCACCCGAGGGTTGAGCTCTGGAAACACCATATATTTT
CASTRGLSSGNTIYF
>TRBV6-2/TRBV6-3|TRBJ2-2|.|few
TGTGCCAGCAGTTACTCTCAGAAGCTTAACACCGGGGAGCTGTTTTTT
CASSYSQKLNTGELFF
>TRBV7-7|TRBJ2-3|.|.
TGTGCCAGCAGCGAGGGCGCCCAAGGAACAGATACGCAGTATTTT
CASSEGAQGTDTQYF
>TRBV5-1|TRBJ1-2|TRBD1|.
TGCGCCAGCAGCTTGGGGGACAGTGACTGTGGCTACACCTTC
CASSLGDSDCGYTF
>TRBV18|TRBJ1-5|.|.
TGTGCCAGCTCCTCGACGGGAATTAGCAATCAGCCCCAGCATTTT
CASSSTGISNQPQHF
>TRBV7-2|TRBJ2-5|.|.
TGTGCCAGCAGCTTAGTAAGTCGGACAGACCAAGAGACCCAGTACTTC
CASSLVSRTDQETQYF
>TRBV10-2|TRBJ2-1|.|few
TGCGCCAGCAGTCACAGGAACAGGGGGGGCAATGAGCAGTTCTTC
CASSHRNRGGNEQFF
>TRBV6-2/TRBV6-3|TRBJ2-7|TRBD1|once
TGTGCCAGCAGTTCGGGACAGGGACCCCGTATGTACTTC
CASSSGQGPRMYF
>TRBV27|TRBJ1-1|TRBD1|many
TGTGCCAGCACCGGGACAGGAGTGAACACTGAAGCTTTCTTT
CASTGTGVNTEAFF
>TRBV12-3/TRBV12-4|TRBJ1-3|.|few
TGTGCCAGCAGTCCAGGGGCCTCTGGAAACACCATATATTTT
CASSPGASGNTIYF
>TRBV30|TRBJ2-1|.|.
TGTGCCTGCATTGTGACAAGATTTATCAATGAGCAGTTCTTC
CACIVTRFINEQFF
>TRBV25-1|TRBJ2-7|.|many
TGTGCCAGCAGAGAGGGGGGGAGCTACGAGCAGTACTTC
CASREGGSYEQYF
>TRBV29-1|TRBJ2-5|.|few
TGCAGCGTAGCGACAGGCCCAAGGACCCAGTACTTC
CSVATGPRTQYF
>TRBV6-2/TRBV6-3|TRBJ2-5|TRBD1|few
TGTGCCAGCAGCCTACACCGGGACAGCCAGCAAGAGACCCAGTACTTC
CASSLHRDSQQETQYF
>TRBV12-3/TRBV12-4|TRBJ2-5|.|many
TGTGCCAGCAGTTTAAGGGGGAGACAAGAGACCCAGTACTTC
CASSLRGRQETQYF
>TRBV7-2|TRBJ2-3|.|few
TGTGCCAGCAGCACCGACCTGACAGATACGCAGTATTTT
CASSTDLTDTQYF
>TRBV24-1|TRBJ2-5|.|many
TGTGCCACCGCCCGGGGGAGTGAGACCCAGTACTTC
CATARGSETQYF
>TRBV5-1|TRBJ2-1|TRBD2|.
TGCGCCAGCAGCTTGGCCTTAGCGGGGGATTACAATGAGCAGTTCTTC
CASSLALAGDYNEQFF
>TRBV6-1|TRBJ2-7|TRBD1|many
TGTGCCAGCAGGACCGGGACAGCCTACGAGCAGTACTTC
CASRTGTAYEQYF
>TRBV18|TRBJ2-3|.|many
TGTGCCAGCTCACCACCATGGGGCCGCACAGATACGCAGTATTTT
CASSPPWGRTDTQYF
>TRBV6-2/TRBV6-3|TRBJ2-1|.|.
TGTGCCAGCACGCAGCCCCTTATTTCCTACAATGAGCAGTTCTTC
CASTQPLISYNEQFF
>TRBV5-1|TRBJ2-1|TRBD1|many
TGCGCCAGCAGCACAGGGGGCTATGAGCAGTTCTTC
CASSTGGYEQFF
>TRBV28|TRBJ2-7|TRBD1|many
TGTGCCAGCAGCTTACCGGGACAGGACTCCTACGAGCAGTACTTC
CASSLPGQDSYEQYF
>TRBV19|TRBJ1-1|TRBD1|.
TGTGCCAGTAGTATAAGGGGGCGCGAAGCTTTCTTT
CASSIRGREAFF
>TRBV5-1|TRBJ2-1|TRBD1|many
TGCGCCAGCAGCCCTGGGACAGTGACCTACAATGAGCAGTTCTTC
CASSPGTVTYNEQFF
>TRBV11-2|TRBJ2-6|.|.
TGTGCCAGCAGAAAGAACCGGGACACCGGGGCCAACGTCCTGACTTTC
CASRKNRDTGANVLTF
>TRBV9|TRBJ2-6|.|many
TGTGCCAGCAGCTTCTCCCCGGGACCGGCGAACTCTGGGGCCAACGTCCTGACTTTC
CASSFSPGPANSGANVLTF
>TRBV25-1|TRBJ2-3|.|.
TGTGCCAGCAGTGCTTACGGGTTGTGGAACACAGATACGCAGTATTTT
CASSAYGLWNTDTQYF
>TRBV6-1|TRBJ1-2|TRBD1|.
TGTGCCAGCAGTCGAACGACAGGGGCTTTCCACTATGGCTACACCTTC
CASSRTTGAFHYGYTF
>TRBV4-2|TRBJ1-3|.|few
TGTGCCAGCAGCCGCCTAGGGGACTCTGGAAACACCATATATTTT
CASSRLGDSGNTIYF
>TRBV20-1|TRBJ1-2|.|.
TGCAGTGCACCGGGTGCAGCGGTACGAGCAACCTTC
CSAPGAAVRATF
>TRBV5-6|TRBJ2-3|TRBD2|.
TGTGCCAGCAGGCCCGCGGGGGGCGGGCCGAGCACGCAGTATTTT
CASRPAGGGPSTQYF
>TRBV20-1|TRBJ2-1|TRBD2|many
TGCAGTGCCCCAAGAGCGGGAGTCTTCGATGAGCAGTTCTTC
CSAPRAGVFDEQFF